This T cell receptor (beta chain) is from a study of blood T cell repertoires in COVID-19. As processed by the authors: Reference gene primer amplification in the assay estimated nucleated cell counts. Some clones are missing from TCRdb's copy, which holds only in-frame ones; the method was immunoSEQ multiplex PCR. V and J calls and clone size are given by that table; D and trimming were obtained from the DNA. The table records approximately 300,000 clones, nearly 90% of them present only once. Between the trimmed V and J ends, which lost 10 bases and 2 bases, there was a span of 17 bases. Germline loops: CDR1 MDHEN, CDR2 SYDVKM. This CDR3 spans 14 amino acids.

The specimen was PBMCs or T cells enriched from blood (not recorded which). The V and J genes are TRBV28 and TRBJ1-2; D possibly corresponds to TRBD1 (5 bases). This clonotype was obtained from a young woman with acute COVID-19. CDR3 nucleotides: TGTGCCACCTTATACCCAGGGCGAAACTATGGCTACACCTTC. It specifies CATLYPGRNYGYTF.